The source of this T cell receptor (beta chain) is a study of cytomegalovirus exposure and HLA in healthy donors. In germline, CDR1 is SGDLS, CDR2 YYNGEE. Trimming took 2 bases from V and 3 from J; bases not matched to a gene: 11. The CDR3 consists of 16 residues. Study-wide results and limits: It was about 150 TCR beta chains that were listed as cytomegalovirus-associated. The study had only CMV serostatus as immune exposure information.

Both 60 Vbeta primers and 13 Jbeta primers went into the PCR. Using immunoSEQ multiplex PCR, the repertoire was profiled, and TCRdb retains in-frame clones only, with some absent. Of 100,000 to 150,000 clones in the sample, over 60% were seen once. To note about this clone: Its antigen is not identified.

The chain joins TRBV9 to TRBJ2-7, with 7 bases identical to TRBD1. Input material: PBMCs. The source is a male donor in good health and CMV-seropositive. CDR3 in amino acids: CASSVRAQGDLYEQYF. For the CDR3, the DNA is TGTGCCAGCAGCGTCCGAGCCCAGGGGGACCTCTACGAGCAGTACTTC.